The source of this T cell receptor (beta chain) is a study of CD8 T cells in Susac syndrome (dated 2019 in TCRdb). In the study overall: Whether CD8+ T cell activation and differentiation in Susac syndrome was antigen driven was tested using repertoire sequencing. Overall results and qualifications from the work: The number of individuals in the TCR sequencing and HLA analysis was recognized as being relatively small.

With regard to this clonotype: It lacks a known antigen. The sample holds no much larger clone one base away, and base qualities are not on file.

Peripheral blood CD8+ and CD4+ T cells from healthy donors, Susac syndrome patients and multiple sclerosis patients were profiled using high-throughput TCR beta sequencing. Multiple sclerosis controls were treatment-naive patients with stable or active relapsing-remitting disease fulfilling revised McDonald criteria. Bulk CD8+ and CD4+ T cells were purified by magnetic negative isolation, whereas CD8+ TEMRA cells were enriched by FACS. Blood was collected in EDTA tubes and processed within 24 hours, with PBMCs isolated through density gradient centrifugation. PBMCs intended for TCR sequencing were cryopreserved in liquid nitrogen and were subsequently thawed in a 37 degrees C water bath. A purity of at least 90% was achieved for sorted or isolated CD4+, CD8+ and CD8+ TEMRA cells. The CDR3 measures 15 amino acids from cysteine to phenylalanine. Only the CDR3 DNA is retained, 45 bases long and in frame from the first base. Looking up the germline V gene yields CDR1 SGHRS and CDR2 YFSETQ. V is shortened by 0 bases, J by 10 bases, and the region joining them spans 14 bases.

RNA was extracted with the RNeasy kit and roughly 0.5 to 1 ug was reverse transcribed using random hexamers. The immunoSEQ multiplex PCR assay, which covers 54 Vbeta and 13 Jbeta segments, was used to amplify TCR beta CDR3 regions. Bias from PCR amplification was corrected by using a synthetic template baseline for primer optimization and for computational correction. The published analysis was carried out like this. Reads were assigned to V, D and J genes according to IMGT and analyzed in immunoSEQ Analyzer, with only productive sequences retained. Clonality was computed as one minus Shannon entropy normalized by log2 of the number of productive unique sequences. Public and private clones were assessed among the 100 most prevalent clones of each patient and control. Clones were defined as Susac-specific when absent from the healthy and MS cohorts, from approximately 1,100 published viral clones and from other ImmuneACCESS disease sequences. TCRdb handled the public reads itself, with Q25 trimming in fastp and clone calling in MiXCR, and kept productive beta chains. All rows with the same CDR3 protein become a single entry with the most common DNA and genes. The V and J calls reflect TCRdb's pipeline rather than the authors' work. This sample lists approximately 190,000 distinct CDR3 sequences; roughly 95% were detected once. Around 0.085% of the sample is held by the ten biggest clonotypes.

Recombination joined TRBV5-1 with TRBJ1-6, with the D gene not clear enough to name. The receptor was derived from a human donor with multiple sclerosis. Sequencing was performed on CD4+ T cells from PBMCs. The DNA sequence is as follows: TGCGCCAGCAGCTTGGGCCAGGCATTAAAGTCACCCCTCCACTTT. Its protein reads: CASSLGQALKSPLHF. With the portions outside the CDR3 filled from the reference TRBV5-1 and TRBJ1-6 genes, the complete variable region becomes KAGVTQTPRYLIKTRGQQVTLSCSPISGHRSVSWYQQTPGQGLQFLFEYFSETQRNKGNFPGRFSGRQFSNSRSEMNVSTLELGDSALYLCASSLGQALKSPLHFGNGTRLTVT.